The text below deals with one T cell receptor beta chain. CDR1 is MNHEY and CDR2 is SVGAGI in the germline V gene. This CDR3 spans 15 amino acids. 5'RACE template switching with UMIs produced the TCR beta cDNA. Using the 5' RACE reads, TCRdb records one entry per CDR3 protein without DNA. Its table lists about 150,000 distinct CDR3 sequences. The source of the sample is a study of T cells expressing NK-cell markers. About the research overall: Seven sequenced donors out of eight were HCMV-seropositive, one seronegative.

The clonotype was recovered from a woman in her fifties or sixties in good health. This chain uses TRBV6-5 with TRBJ2-5; the D gene TCRdb calls, TRBD2, cannot be checked with no DNA. The sequenced sample was blood T cells: a sorted CD56 or NKG2C T cell subset, CD4+ or CD8+ T cells, or bulk PBMC T cells (not recorded which). This chain's CDR3 is CASSSGTSGQETQYF.